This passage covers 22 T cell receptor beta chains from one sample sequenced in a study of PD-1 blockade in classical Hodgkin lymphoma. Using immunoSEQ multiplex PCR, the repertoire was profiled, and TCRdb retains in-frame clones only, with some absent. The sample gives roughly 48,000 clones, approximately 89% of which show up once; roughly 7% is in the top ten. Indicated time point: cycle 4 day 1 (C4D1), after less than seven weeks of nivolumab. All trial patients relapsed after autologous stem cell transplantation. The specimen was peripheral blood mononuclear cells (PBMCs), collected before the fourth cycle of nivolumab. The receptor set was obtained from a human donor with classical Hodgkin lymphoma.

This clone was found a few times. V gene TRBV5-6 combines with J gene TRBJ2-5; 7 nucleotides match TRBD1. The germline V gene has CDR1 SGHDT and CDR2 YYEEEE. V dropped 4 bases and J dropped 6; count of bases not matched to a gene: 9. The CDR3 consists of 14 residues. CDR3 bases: TGTGCCAGCAGCCCACCCGACAGGGAACAGACCCAGTACTTC. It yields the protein CASSPPDREQTQYF.

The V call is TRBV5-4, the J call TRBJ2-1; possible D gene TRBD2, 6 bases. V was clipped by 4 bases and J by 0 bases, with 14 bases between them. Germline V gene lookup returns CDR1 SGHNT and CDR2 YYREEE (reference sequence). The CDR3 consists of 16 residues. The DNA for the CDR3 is TGTGCCAGCAGCCCTACTAGCACAAGCTCCTACAATGAGCAGTTCTTC. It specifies CASSPTSTSSYNEQFF.

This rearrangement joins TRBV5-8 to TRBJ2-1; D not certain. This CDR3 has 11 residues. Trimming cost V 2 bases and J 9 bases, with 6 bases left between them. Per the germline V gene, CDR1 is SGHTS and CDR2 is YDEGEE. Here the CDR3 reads CASSFLREQFF. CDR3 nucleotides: TGTGCCAGCAGCTTCCTCCGTGAGCAGTTCTTC.

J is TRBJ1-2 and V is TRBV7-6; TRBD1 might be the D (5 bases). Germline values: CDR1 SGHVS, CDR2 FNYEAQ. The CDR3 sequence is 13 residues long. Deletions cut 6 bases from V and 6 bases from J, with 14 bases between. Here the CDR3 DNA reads TGTGCCAGCAGTACCGGGACGATAAATGGCTACACCTTC. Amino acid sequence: CASSTGTINGYTF. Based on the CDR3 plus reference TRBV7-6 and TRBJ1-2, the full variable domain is GAGVSQSPRYKVTKRGQDVALRCDPISGHVSLYWYRQALGQGPEFLTYFNYEAQQDKSGLPNDRFSAERPEGSISTLTIQRTEQRDSAMYRCASSTGTINGYTFGSGTRLTVV.

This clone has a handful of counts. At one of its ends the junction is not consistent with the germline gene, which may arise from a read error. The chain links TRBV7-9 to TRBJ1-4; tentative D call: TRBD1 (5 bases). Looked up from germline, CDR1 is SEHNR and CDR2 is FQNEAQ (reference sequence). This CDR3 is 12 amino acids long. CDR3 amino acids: CASSLGVRDPVF. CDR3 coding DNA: TGTGCCAGCAGCTTAGGAGTCCGGGACCCAGTTTTT.

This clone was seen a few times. CDR3 protein: CASASDTTGIGAYEQYF. DNA for the CDR3: TGTGCCAGCGCCTCTGACACTACCGGGATTGGGGCCTACGAGCAGTACTTC. The chain joins TRBV5-8 to TRBJ2-7; TRBD2 might be the D (5 bases). V was pared by 7 bases and J by 2 bases, with 25 bases between. CDR3 length: 17 residues. Per the germline V gene, CDR1 is SGHTS and CDR2 is YDEGEE. The entire variable domain, with the rest obtained from reference TRBV5-8 and TRBJ2-7, is as follows: EAGVTQSPTHLIKTRGQQATLRCSPISGHTSVYWYQQALGLGLQFLLWYDEGEERNRGNFPPRFSGRQFPNYSSELNVNALELEDSALYLCASASDTTGIGAYEQYFGPGTRLTVT.

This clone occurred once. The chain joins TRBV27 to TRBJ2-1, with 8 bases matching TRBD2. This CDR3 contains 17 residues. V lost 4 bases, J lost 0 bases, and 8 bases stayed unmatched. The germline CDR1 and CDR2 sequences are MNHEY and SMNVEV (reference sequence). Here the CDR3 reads CASSSTRGVGSYNEQFF. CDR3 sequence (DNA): TGTGCCAGCAGTTCTACGCGGGGGGTAGGCTCCTACAATGAGCAGTTCTTC.

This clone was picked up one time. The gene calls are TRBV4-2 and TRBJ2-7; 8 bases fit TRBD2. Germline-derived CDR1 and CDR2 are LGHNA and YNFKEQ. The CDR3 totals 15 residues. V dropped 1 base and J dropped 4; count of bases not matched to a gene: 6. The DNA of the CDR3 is TGTGCCAGCAGCCAAGGTGGTAGCGGGACTTACGAGCAGTACTTC. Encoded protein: CASSQGGSGTYEQYF.

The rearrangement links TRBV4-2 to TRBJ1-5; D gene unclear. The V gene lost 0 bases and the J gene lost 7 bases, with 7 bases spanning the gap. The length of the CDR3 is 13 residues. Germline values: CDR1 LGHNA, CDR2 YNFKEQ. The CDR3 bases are TGTGCCAGCAGCCAAGACCTCGGCCAGCCCCAGCATTTT. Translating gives CASSQDLGQPQHF.

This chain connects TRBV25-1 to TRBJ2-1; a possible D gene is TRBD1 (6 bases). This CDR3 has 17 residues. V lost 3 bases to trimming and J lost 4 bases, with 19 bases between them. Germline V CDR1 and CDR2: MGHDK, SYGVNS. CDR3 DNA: TGTGCCAGCAGTGACTCCCGGACAGTTTGGCGGTACAATGAGCAGTTCTTC. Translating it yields CASSDSRTVWRYNEQFF.

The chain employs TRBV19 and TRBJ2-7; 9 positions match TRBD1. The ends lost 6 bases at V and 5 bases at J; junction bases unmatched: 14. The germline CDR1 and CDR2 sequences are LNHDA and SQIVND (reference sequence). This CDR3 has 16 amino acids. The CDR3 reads CASRDPGTGSYHEQYF. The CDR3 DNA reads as TGTGCCAGTAGGGACCCCGGGACAGGGAGCTACCACGAGCAGTACTTC.

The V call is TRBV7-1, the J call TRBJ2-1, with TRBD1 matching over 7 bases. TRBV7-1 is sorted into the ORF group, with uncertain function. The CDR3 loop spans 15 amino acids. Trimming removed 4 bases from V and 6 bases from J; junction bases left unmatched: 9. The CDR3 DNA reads TGTGCCAGCAGCTTAGGGACAGTGGTAAGCAATGAGCAGTTCTTC. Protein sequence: CASSLGTVVSNEQFF.

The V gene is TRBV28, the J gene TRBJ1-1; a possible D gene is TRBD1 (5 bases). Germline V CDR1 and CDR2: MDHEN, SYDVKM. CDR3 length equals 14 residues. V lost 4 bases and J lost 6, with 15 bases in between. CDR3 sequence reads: CASSSRVAQAEAFF. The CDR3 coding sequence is TGTGCCAGCAGTTCCAGGGTTGCTCAGGCTGAAGCTTTCTTT.

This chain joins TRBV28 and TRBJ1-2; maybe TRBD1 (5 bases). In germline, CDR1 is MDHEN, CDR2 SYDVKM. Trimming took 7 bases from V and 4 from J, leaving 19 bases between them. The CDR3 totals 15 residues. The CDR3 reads CASTPFFQGGYGYTF. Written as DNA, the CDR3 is TGTGCCAGCACCCCATTCTTTCAGGGTGGCTATGGCTACACCTTC.

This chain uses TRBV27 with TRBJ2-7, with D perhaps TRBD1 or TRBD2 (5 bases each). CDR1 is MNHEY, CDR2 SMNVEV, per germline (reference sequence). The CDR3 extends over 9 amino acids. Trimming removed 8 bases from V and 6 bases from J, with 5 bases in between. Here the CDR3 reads CASGTEQYF. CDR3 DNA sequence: TGTGCCAGCGGGACCGAGCAGTACTTC.

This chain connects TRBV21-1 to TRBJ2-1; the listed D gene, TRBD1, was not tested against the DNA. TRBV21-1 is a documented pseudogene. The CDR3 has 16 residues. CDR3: CASSNGSGGTYNEQFF. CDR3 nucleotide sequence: TGTGCCAGCAGCAACGGCTCAGGGGGTACCTACAATGAGCAGTTCTTC.

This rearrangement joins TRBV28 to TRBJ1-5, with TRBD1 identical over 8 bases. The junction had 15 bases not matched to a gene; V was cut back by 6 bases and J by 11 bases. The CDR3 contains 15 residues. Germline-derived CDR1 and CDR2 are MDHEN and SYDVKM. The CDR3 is CASRSSGGLQWAQHF. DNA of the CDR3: TGTGCCAGCAGGTCCTCAGGGGGCCTTCAGTGGGCCCAGCATTTT.

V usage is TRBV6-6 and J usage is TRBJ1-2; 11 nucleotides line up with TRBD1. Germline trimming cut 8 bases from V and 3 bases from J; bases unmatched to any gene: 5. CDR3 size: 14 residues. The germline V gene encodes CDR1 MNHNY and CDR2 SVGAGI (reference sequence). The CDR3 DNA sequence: TGTGCCAGCGAGGACAGGGGGCGCTACTATGGCTACACCTTC. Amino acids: CASEDRGRYYGYTF.

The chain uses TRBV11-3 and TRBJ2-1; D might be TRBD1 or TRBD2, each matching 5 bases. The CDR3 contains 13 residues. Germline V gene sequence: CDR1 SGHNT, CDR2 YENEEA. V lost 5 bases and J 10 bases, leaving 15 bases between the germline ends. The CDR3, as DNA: TGTGCCAGCAGCCCTAACAGTGGGGACGAGCAGTTCTTC. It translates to CASSPNSGDEQFF.

The CDR3 DNA sequence: TGTGCCAGCGGAAAAGGTTCGGCGGGCACAGATACGCAGTATTTT. The encoded protein is CASGKGSAGTDTQYF. V and J are TRBV6-4 and TRBJ2-3; no firm D call. This CDR3 contains 15 residues. The germline V and J ends were trimmed by 8 bases and 1 base, with 16 bases remaining between them. Per germline, CDR1 MRHNA and CDR2 SNTAGT.

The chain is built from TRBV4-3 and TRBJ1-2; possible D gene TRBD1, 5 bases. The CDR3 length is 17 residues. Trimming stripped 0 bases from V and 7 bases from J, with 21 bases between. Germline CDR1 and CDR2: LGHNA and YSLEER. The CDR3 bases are TGCGCCAGCAGCCAAGATAGTACCCAGGTGGGGCTATTTGGCTACACCTTC. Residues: CASSQDSTQVGLFGYTF.

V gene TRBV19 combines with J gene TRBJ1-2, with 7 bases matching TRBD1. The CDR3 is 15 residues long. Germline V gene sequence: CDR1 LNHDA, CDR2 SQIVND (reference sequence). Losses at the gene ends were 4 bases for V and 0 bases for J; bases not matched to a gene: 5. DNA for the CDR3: TGTGCCAGTAGTACCCGGACAGGTACTAACTATGGCTACACCTTC. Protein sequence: CASSTRTGTNYGYTF. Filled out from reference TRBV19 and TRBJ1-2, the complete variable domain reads DGGITQSPKYLFRKEGQNVTLSCEQNLNHDAMYWYRQDPGQGLRLIYYSQIVNDFQKGDIAEGYSVSREKKESFPLTVTSAQKNPTAFYLCASSTRTGTNYGYTFGSGTRLTVV.